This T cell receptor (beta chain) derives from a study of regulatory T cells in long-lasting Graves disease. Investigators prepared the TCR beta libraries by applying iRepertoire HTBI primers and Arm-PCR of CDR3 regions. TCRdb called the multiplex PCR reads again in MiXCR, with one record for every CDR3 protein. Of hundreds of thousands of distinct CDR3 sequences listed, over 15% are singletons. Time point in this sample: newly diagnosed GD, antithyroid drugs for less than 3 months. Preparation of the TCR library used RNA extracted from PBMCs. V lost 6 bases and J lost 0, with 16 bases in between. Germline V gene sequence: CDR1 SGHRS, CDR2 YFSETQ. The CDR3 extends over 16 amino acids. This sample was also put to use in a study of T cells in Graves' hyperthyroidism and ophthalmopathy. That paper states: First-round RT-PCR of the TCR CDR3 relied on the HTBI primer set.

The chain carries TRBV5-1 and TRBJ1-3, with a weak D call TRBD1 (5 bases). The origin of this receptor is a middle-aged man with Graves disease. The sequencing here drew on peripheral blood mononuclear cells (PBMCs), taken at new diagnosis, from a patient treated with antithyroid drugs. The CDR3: CASTAGTVSSGNTIYF. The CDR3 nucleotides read TGCGCCAGCACCGCCGGGACGGTGAGCTCTGGAAACACCATATATTTT.